The 23 T cell receptor beta chains listed next were all sequenced from one sample in a study of Ad26.COV2.S vaccination and SARS-CoV-2 variants. Treatment of the sample: roughly 19 received Ad26.COV2.S at low or high dose, single or two shots; several received placebo; per-sample allocation not given. All samples were drawn on day 63, counting from the first vaccine or placebo injection. Assay used: immunoSEQ multiplex PCR; TCRdb lists only in-frame clones, some missing. Of hundreds of thousands of clones in the sample, about nine tenths were seen once. Here the sequenced sample was peripheral blood, taken in a trial of Ad26.COV2.S vaccine versus placebo. The receptor source for this set is a person between 18 and 65 years old who received the Ad26.COV2.S COVID-19 vaccine or a placebo.

This clone was seen just once. The chain couples TRBV29-1 to TRBJ2-7, with 7 nucleotides matching TRBD2. The V gene end was trimmed by 5 bases and the J gene end by 0 bases; junction bases not matched to a gene: 4. CDR1 is SQVTM and CDR2 is ANQGSEA in the germline V gene. CDR3 length equals 13 residues. CDR3 residues: CSVKGGTSYEQYF. The CDR3 DNA is TGCAGCGTTAAGGGAGGGACCTCCTACGAGCAGTACTTC.

V gene TRBV30 combines with J gene TRBJ2-7; 7 bases are shared with TRBD1. The CDR3 contains 15 residues. V lost 0 bases, J lost 2 bases, and 7 bases stayed unmatched. Germline CDR1 and CDR2: GTSNPN and SVGIG (reference sequence). The CDR3 is CAWSVGTVAAYEQYF. The CDR3, as DNA: TGTGCCTGGAGTGTAGGGACAGTGGCTGCCTACGAGCAGTACTTC.

The V and J genes are TRBV9 and TRBJ2-1; D remains ambiguous. CDR1 and CDR2 from the germline V gene are SGDLS and YYNGEE. Trimming cost V 3 bases and J 0 bases, with 13 bases left between them. This CDR3 comprises 16 residues. The CDR3 spells CASSGGWTLSYNEQFF. The CDR3 bases are TGTGCCAGCAGCGGTGGTTGGACGCTCTCCTACAATGAGCAGTTCTTC.

This clone was seen only once. This chain's CDR3 is CASQSGQGADTQYF. The CDR3 DNA reads as TGCGCCTCGCAAAGTGGACAGGGGGCAGATACGCAGTATTTT. The chain links TRBV10-2 to TRBJ2-3; 10 bases are a match to TRBD1. V lost 11 bases, J lost 4 bases, and 9 bases stayed unmatched. The CDR3 is made up of 14 amino acids. Germline CDR1 and CDR2: WSHSY and SAAADI.

The chain couples TRBV9 to TRBJ2-1; possibly TRBD2 for D (5 bases). The V end was cut by 3 bases, the J end by 1 base, with 20 bases between. Per the germline V gene, CDR1 is SGDLS and CDR2 is YYNGEE. CDR3 length: 18 residues. The CDR3 reads CASSAAHAGSPSYNEQFF. In nucleotides, the CDR3 is TGTGCCAGCAGCGCGGCTCACGCGGGCAGCCCTTCCTACAATGAGCAGTTCTTC.

V and J are TRBV5-4 and TRBJ2-1, with D uncertain. In germline, CDR1 is SGHNT, CDR2 YYREEE (reference sequence). V was trimmed by 0 bases and J by 8 bases, leaving 12 bases between them. CDR3 length equals 14 residues. The CDR3 bases are TGTGCCAGCAGCTTGGTTACCAGAGGCGATGAGCAGTTCTTC. Translated, it gives CASSLVTRGDEQFF. The full variable domain, with the rest looked up from reference TRBV5-4 and TRBJ2-1, is ETGVTQSPTHLIKTRGQQVTLRCSSQSGHNTVSWYQQALGQGPQFIFQYYREEENGRGNFPPRFSGLQFPNYSSELNVNALELDDSALYLCASSLVTRGDEQFFGPGTRLTVL.

The V call is TRBV13, the J call TRBJ2-1; a possible D gene is TRBD1 (5 bases). CDR3 length equals 15 residues. Trimming took 2 bases from V and 12 from J, leaving 20 bases between them. Germline CDR1 PRHDT, CDR2 FYEKMQ (reference sequence). CDR3 loop: CASSLYLGRAVAQFF. DNA for the CDR3: TGTGCCAGCAGCTTATATTTGGGCAGGGCGGTCGCGCAGTTCTTC.

This sequence joins TRBV5-8 and TRBJ1-1, with 8 bases identical to TRBD1. Germline lookup yields CDR1 SGHTS and CDR2 YDEGEE. CDR3 length equals 16 residues. Trimming at V came to 2 bases and at J to 1 base, leaving 7 bases not matched to a gene. The CDR3 region has the DNA TGTGCCAGCAGCTTCGGACAGGGCGCAGAGAACACTGAAGCTTTCTTT. Translating gives CASSFGQGAENTEAFF.

The rearrangement uses TRBV19 and TRBJ1-1; 8 nucleotides agree with TRBD1. CDR1 LNHDA and CDR2 SQIVND come from the germline V gene (reference sequence). CDR3 length equals 11 residues. Trimming took 6 bases from V and 8 from J; bases not matched to a gene: 2. CDR3 in amino acids: CASSGTGEAFF. In DNA, the CDR3 is TGTGCCAGTAGCGGGACAGGCGAAGCTTTCTTT.

J is TRBJ1-1 and V is TRBV7-8; 9 bases line up with TRBD1. The CDR3 length is 13 residues. From germline, CDR1 is SGHVS and CDR2 FQNEAQ. V was clipped by 5 bases and J by 8 bases; unmatched bases: 6. The CDR3 nucleotides are TGTGCCAGCAGCCCAGGGACAGGGTTGGAAGCTTTCTTT. Translating it yields CASSPGTGLEAFF.

The rearrangement uses TRBV7-8 and TRBJ1-5; D not certain. Trimming removed 1 base from V and 7 bases from J, with 14 bases in between. Germline V lookup: CDR1 SGHVS, CDR2 FQNEAQ. The CDR3 sequence is 15 residues long. The CDR3 loop reads CASSLDDYGVQPQHF. The CDR3 coding sequence is TGTGCCAGCAGCTTAGACGATTACGGGGTACAGCCCCAGCATTTT.

On this clone: Other DNA sequences in this specimen translate into the identical CDR3. The chain joins TRBV6-2 or TRBV6-3 to TRBJ2-1; D unresolved. The CDR3 covers 13 residues. Germline CDR1 and CDR2: MNHEY and SVGEGT. Trimming stripped 0 bases from V and 5 bases from J, with 5 bases between. The CDR3 protein is CASSYSGNNEQFF. The CDR3 nucleotides are TGTGCCAGCAGTTACTCCGGAAACAATGAGCAGTTCTTC.

The rearrangement uses TRBV3-1 (or the pseudogene TRBV3-2) and TRBJ2-7; possibly TRBD2 for D (6 bases). Germline V gene sequence: CDR1 LGHDT, CDR2 YNNKEL (reference sequence). V was pared by 1 base and J by 3 bases, with 13 bases between. The CDR3 is 15 residues long. The CDR3 DNA reads TGTGCCAGCAGCCAAGCCCCGGGACTTCTCTACGAGCAGTACTTC. Its protein product is CASSQAPGLLYEQYF.

This rearrangement joins TRBV19 to TRBJ2-1, with D uncertain. Trimming stripped 9 bases from V and 12 bases from J, with 12 bases between. The CDR3 has 10 amino acids. The V gene's germline CDR1 is LNHDA and CDR2 SQIVND (reference sequence). The CDR3 region is CARDPCGQFF. The CDR3 DNA sequence: TGTGCCAGGGACCCCTGTGGGCAGTTCTTC.

The chain uses TRBV5-5 and TRBJ2-1, with 8 bases matching TRBD2. V lost 0 bases, J lost 6 bases, and 8 bases stayed unmatched. CDR3 length equals 16 residues. Germline CDR1 is SGHKS and CDR2 is YYEKEE (reference sequence). The CDR3 sequence: CASSLVGSGVINEQFF. The CDR3 coding sequence is TGTGCCAGCAGCTTGGTTGGTAGCGGGGTTATCAATGAGCAGTTCTTC.

The chain is built from TRBV2 and TRBJ1-1; D is unresolved. This CDR3 has 12 residues. The V end was cut by 5 bases, the J end by 3 bases, with 7 bases between. In germline, CDR1 is SNHLY, CDR2 FYNNEI. DNA for the CDR3: TGTGCCAGCAGTCTTATTCACACTGAAGCTTTCTTT. It specifies CASSLIHTEAFF.

This chain links TRBV7-6 with TRBJ2-2; 12 nucleotides align to TRBD2. CDR1 and CDR2 from the germline V gene are SGHVS and FNYEAQ. The trim removed 3 bases at V and 4 bases at J, leaving 0 bases unmatched. This CDR3 spans 15 amino acids. The CDR3 coding sequence is TGTGCCAGCAGCTTGACTAGCGGGGGCACCGGGGAGCTGTTTTTT. The encoded protein is CASSLTSGGTGELFF.

The V and J genes are TRBV4-3 and TRBJ2-1; D is uncertain. In germline, CDR1 is LGHNA, CDR2 YSLEER. The ends were cut back, 0 bases at V and 9 bases at J, with 15 bases in the middle. CDR3 length equals 15 residues. The CDR3 DNA reads as TGCGCCAGCAGCCAAGATAGGAGACGAGCGAGTGAGCAGTTCTTC. This sequence encodes CASSQDRRRASEQFF.

Concerning this clone itself: The same CDR3 can be traced to other DNA sequences in this sample. The J gene is TRBJ1-6, the V gene TRBV27, with D possibly being TRBD1 (6 bases). The CDR3 consists of 14 residues. Trimming shortened V by 2 bases and J by 6 bases, and 8 bases separated the two germline ends. Germline CDR1 is MNHEY and CDR2 is SMNVEV (reference sequence). The CDR3 reads CASSLGQINSPLHF. The CDR3 bases are TGTGCCAGCAGTTTAGGACAGATTAATTCACCCCTCCACTTT.

This clone was found once. This sequence joins TRBV3-1 (or the pseudogene TRBV3-2) and TRBJ1-5; TRBD1 matches at 8 bases. V dropped 1 base and J dropped 2; count of bases not matched to a gene: 4. The germline CDR1 and CDR2 sequences are LGHDT and YNNKEL (reference sequence). This CDR3 has 16 residues. Here the CDR3 DNA reads TGTGCCAGCAGCCAAGGCACGACAGGGGGCAATCAGCCCCAGCATTTT. Its translation: CASSQGTTGGNQPQHF.

The rearrangement joins TRBV14 to TRBJ1-2; D remains ambiguous. Trimming took off 0 bases at V and 4 bases at J, with 15 bases between the two ends. CDR1 SGHDN and CDR2 FVKESK come from the germline V gene. The CDR3 runs 16 residues. The CDR3 coding sequence is TGTGCCAGCAGCCAAGATCAGGCAGATCTCGGCTATGGCTACACCTTC. Translation: CASSQDQADLGYGYTF.

The V and J genes are TRBV4-2 and TRBJ1-2, with a possible D match to TRBD1 (6 bases). Germline values: CDR1 LGHNA, CDR2 YNFKEQ. The CDR3 is made up of 17 amino acids. Trimming pared 5 bases from V and 1 base from J, leaving 20 bases between. The CDR3 bases are TGTGCCAGCAGCAAAAAGGGGTGGGACAAAGATAACTATGGCTACACCTTC. Encoded protein: CASSKKGWDKDNYGYTF.

The gene calls are TRBV5-1 and TRBJ1-6, with TRBD1 matching over 9 bases. Germline trimming cut 0 bases from V and 10 bases from J; bases unmatched to any gene: 11. The CDR3 consists of 17 residues. Germline CDR1 SGHRS, CDR2 YFSETQ. The CDR3, as DNA: TGCGCCAGCAGCTTGGCAGGACAGGGGCCCCCGGGGTCACCCCTCCACTTT. Translation gives CASSLAGQGPPGSPLHF.